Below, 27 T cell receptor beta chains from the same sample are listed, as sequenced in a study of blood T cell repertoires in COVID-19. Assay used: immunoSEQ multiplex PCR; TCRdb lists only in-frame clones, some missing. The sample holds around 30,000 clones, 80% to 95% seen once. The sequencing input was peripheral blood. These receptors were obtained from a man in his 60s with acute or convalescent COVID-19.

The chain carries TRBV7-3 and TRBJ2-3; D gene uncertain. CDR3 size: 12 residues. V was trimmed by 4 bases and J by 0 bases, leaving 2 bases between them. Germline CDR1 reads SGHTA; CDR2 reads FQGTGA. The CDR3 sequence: CASSSSTDTQYF. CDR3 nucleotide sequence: TGTGCCAGCAGCTCTAGCACAGATACGCAGTATTTT.

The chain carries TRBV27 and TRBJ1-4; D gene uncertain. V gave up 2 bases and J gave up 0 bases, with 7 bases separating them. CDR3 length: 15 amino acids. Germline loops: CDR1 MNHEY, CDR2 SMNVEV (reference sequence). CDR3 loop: CASSLNGATNEKLFF. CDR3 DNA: TGTGCCAGCAGTTTAAACGGTGCAACTAATGAAAAACTGTTTTTT.

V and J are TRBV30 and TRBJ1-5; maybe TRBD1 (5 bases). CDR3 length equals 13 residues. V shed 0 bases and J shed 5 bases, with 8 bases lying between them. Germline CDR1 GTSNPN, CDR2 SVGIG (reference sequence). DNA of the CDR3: TGTGCCTGGAGTGTGCGGGGGGATCAGCCCCAGCATTTT. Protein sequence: CAWSVRGDQPQHF.

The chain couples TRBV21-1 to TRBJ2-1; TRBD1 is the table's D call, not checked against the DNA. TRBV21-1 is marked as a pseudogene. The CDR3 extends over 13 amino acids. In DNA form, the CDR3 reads TGTGCCAGCAGCAAAAGCCGGACAGGGAGTGAGTTCTTC. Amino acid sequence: CASSKSRTGSEFF.

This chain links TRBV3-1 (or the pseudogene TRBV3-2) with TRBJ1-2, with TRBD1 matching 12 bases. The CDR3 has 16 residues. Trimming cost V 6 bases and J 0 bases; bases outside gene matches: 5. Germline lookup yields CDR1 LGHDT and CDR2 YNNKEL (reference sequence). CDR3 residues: CASSQGQGASNYGYTF. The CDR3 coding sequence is TGTGCCAGCAGTCAGGGACAGGGGGCATCTAACTATGGCTACACCTTC.

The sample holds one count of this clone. CDR3 protein: CASSARTSGAYEQYF. The CDR3 DNA follows: TGTGCCAGCAGCGCTCGGACTAGCGGGGCCTACGAGCAGTACTTC. This chain links TRBV7-9 with TRBJ2-7; 12 bases align to TRBD2. This CDR3 region has 15 residues. After removal of 5 bases from V and 2 bases from J, the junction contained 4 bases not matched to a gene. Germline CDR1 is SEHNR and CDR2 is FQNEAQ (reference sequence).

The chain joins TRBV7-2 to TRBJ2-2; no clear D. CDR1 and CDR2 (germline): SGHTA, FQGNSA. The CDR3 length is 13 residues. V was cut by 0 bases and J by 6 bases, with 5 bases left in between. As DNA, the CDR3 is TGTGCCAGCAGCTTAGCTCTAGCCGGGGAGCTGTTTTTT. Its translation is CASSLALAGELFF.

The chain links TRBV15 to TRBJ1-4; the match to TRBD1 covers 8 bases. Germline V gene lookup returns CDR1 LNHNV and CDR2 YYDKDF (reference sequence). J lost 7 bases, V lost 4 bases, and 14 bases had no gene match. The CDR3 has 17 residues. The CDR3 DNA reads TGTGCCACCAGCACACTAGGACAGGGCCGCGGGAGTGAAAAACTGTTTTTT. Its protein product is CATSTLGQGRGSEKLFF.

CDR3 in amino acids: CASSYLGADYGYTF. In nucleotides, the CDR3 is TGTGCCAGCAGCTACCTTGGGGCTGATTATGGCTACACCTTC. The V and J genes are TRBV7-9 and TRBJ1-2, with D possibly TRBD1 on 5 matching bases. This CDR3 contains 14 residues. The V gene lost 4 bases and the J gene lost 5 bases, with 14 bases spanning the gap. CDR1 and CDR2 (germline): SEHNR, FQNEAQ (reference sequence).

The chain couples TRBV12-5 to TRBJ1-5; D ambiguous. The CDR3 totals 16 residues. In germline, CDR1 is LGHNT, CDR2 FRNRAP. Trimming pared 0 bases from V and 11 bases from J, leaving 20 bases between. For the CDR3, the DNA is TGTGCTAGTGGTTTGGTATTAACCTTAGAACCCTTTACCCAGCATTTT. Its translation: CASGLVLTLEPFTQHF. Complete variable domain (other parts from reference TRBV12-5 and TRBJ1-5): DARVTQTPRHKVTEMGQEVTMRCQPILGHNTVFWYRQTMMQGLELLAYFRNRAPLDDSGMPKDRFSAEMPDATLATLKIQPSEPRDSAVYFCASGLVLTLEPFTQHFGDGTRLSIL.

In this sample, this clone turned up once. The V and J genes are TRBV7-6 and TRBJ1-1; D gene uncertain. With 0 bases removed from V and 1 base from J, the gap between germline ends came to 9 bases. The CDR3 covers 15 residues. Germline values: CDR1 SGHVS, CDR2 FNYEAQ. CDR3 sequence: CASSLAPGGNTEAFF. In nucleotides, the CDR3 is TGTGCCAGCAGCTTAGCACCGGGAGGGAACACTGAAGCTTTCTTT.

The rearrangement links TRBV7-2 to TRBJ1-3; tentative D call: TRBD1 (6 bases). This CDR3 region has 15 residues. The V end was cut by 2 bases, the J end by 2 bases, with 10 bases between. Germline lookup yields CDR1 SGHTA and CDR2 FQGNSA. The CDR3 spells CASSLQGTAGNTIYF. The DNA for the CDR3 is TGTGCCAGCAGCTTACAGGGGACGGCTGGAAACACCATATATTTT.

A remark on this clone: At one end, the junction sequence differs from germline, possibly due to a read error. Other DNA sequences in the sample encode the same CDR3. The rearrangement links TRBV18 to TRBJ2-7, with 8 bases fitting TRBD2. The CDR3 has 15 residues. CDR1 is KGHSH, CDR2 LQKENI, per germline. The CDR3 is CASSRETSAPYEQYF. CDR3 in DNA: TGCGCCAGCTCACGAGAGACTAGCGCCCCCTACGAGCAGTACTTC.

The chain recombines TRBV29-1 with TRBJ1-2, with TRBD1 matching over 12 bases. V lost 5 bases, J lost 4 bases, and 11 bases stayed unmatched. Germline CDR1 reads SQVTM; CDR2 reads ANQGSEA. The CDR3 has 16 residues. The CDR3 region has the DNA TGCAGCGTTTCGGGGACAGGGGGCCTCGCCCTCTATGGCTACACCTTC. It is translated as CSVSGTGGLALYGYTF.

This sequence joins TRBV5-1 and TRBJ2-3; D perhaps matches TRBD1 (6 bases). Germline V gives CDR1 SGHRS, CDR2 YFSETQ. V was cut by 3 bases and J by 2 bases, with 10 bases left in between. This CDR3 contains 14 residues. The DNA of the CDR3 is TGCGCCAGCAGCTCCGGACAGCTCACAGATACGCAGTATTTT. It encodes CASSSGQLTDTQYF.

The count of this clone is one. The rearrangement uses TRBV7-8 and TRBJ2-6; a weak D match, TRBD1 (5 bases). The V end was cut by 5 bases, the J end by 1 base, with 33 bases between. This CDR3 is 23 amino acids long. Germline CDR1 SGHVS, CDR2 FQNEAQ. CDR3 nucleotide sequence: TGTGCCAGCAGCCCCTCGGTTCGCGCGTCAAACAGGTCAAATAGGTCTGGGGCCAACGTCCTGACTTTC. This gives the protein CASSPSVRASNRSNRSGANVLTF.

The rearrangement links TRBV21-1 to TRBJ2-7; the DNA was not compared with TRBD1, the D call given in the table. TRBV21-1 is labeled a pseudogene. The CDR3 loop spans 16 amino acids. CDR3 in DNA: TGTGCCAGCAGCAACAGGGGACGTCCCGAACCCTACGAGCAGTACGTC. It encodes CASSNRGRPEPYEQYV.

The CDR3 DNA reads as TGTGCCAGCAGCGTAGACGCCCGGTCCTACAATGAGCAGTTCTTC. The encoded protein is CASSVDARSYNEQFF. The V call is TRBV9, the J call TRBJ2-1; D gene uncertain. The length of the CDR3 is 15 residues. Germline V gives CDR1 SGDLS, CDR2 YYNGEE. Trimming removed 0 bases at V and 1 base at J, with 8 bases between.

For the CDR3, the DNA is TGTGCCAGCAGCCCCTGGGGACTAGCGGGACCCTACAATGAGCAGTTCTTC. Translated, it gives CASSPWGLAGPYNEQFF. This rearrangement joins TRBV9 to TRBJ2-1, with 13 bases identical to TRBD2. Germline trimming cut 4 bases from V and 2 bases from J; bases unmatched to any gene: 6. CDR1 and CDR2 from the germline V gene are SGDLS and YYNGEE. The CDR3 is made up of 17 amino acids.

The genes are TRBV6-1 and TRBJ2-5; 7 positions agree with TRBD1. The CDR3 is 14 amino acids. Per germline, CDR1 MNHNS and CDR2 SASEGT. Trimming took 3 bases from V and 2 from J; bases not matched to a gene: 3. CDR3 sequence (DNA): TGTGCCAGCAGTGAGGGGACAGCGCAAGAGACCCAGTACTTC. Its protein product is CASSEGTAQETQYF.

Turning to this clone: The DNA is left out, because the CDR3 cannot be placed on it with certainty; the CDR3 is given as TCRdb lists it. CDR3 in amino acids: CASSLFGPGDTEAFF. The chain uses TRBV27 and TRBJ1-1; the DNA was not compared with TRBD1, the D call given in the table. The CDR3 region is 15 residues in length, termini included. Germline values: CDR1 MNHEY, CDR2 SMNVEV (reference sequence).

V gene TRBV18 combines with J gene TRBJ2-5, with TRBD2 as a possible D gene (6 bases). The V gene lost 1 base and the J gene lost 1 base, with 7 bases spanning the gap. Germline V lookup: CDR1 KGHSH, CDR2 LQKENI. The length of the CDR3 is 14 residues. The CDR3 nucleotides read TGTGCCAGCTCACCACGGACTATCCAAGAGACCCAGTACTTC. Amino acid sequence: CASSPRTIQETQYF.

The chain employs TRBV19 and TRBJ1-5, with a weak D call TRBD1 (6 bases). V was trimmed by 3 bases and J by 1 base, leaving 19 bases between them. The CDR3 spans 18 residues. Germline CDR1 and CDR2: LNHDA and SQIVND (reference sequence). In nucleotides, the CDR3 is TGTGCCAGTAGTATGGGGAGGGGACAAAATTGGAGCAATCAGCCCCAGCATTTT. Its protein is CASSMGRGQNWSNQPQHF.

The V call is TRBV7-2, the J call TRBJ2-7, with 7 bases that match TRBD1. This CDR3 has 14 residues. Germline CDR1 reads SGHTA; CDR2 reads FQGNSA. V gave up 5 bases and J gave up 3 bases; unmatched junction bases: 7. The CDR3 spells CASSRSTGFYEQYF. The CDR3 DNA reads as TGTGCCAGCAGCCGTTCGACAGGGTTCTACGAGCAGTACTTC. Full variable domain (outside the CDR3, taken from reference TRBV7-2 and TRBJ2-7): GAGVSQSPSNKVTEKGKDVELRCDPISGHTALYWYRQSLGQGLEFLIYFQGNSAPDKSGLPSDRFSAERTGGSVSTLTIQRTQQEDSAVYLCASSRSTGFYEQYFGPGTRLTVT.

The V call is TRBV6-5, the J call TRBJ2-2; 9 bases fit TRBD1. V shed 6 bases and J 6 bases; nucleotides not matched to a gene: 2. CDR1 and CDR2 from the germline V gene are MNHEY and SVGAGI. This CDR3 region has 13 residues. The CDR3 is CASSRDRAGELFF. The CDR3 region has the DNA TGTGCCAGCAGCCGGGACAGGGCCGGGGAGCTGTTTTTT.

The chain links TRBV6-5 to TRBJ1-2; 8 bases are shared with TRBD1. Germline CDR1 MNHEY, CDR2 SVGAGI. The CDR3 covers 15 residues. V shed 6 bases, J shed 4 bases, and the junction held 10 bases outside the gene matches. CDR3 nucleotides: TGTGCCAGCAGCACCGGGACAGGTATTCTCTATGGCTACACCTTC. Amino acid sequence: CASSTGTGILYGYTF.

CDR3 sequence reads: CATGGLGQGVATNTGELFF. The DNA of the CDR3 is TGTGCCACTGGTGGTTTGGGGCAGGGGGTAGCTACGAACACCGGGGAGCTGTTTTTT. V and J are TRBV24-1 and TRBJ2-2, with TRBD1 identical over 7 bases. Germline trimming cut 10 bases from V and 0 bases from J; bases unmatched to any gene: 19. The CDR3 spans 19 residues. Germline V CDR1 and CDR2: KGHDR, SFDVKD.